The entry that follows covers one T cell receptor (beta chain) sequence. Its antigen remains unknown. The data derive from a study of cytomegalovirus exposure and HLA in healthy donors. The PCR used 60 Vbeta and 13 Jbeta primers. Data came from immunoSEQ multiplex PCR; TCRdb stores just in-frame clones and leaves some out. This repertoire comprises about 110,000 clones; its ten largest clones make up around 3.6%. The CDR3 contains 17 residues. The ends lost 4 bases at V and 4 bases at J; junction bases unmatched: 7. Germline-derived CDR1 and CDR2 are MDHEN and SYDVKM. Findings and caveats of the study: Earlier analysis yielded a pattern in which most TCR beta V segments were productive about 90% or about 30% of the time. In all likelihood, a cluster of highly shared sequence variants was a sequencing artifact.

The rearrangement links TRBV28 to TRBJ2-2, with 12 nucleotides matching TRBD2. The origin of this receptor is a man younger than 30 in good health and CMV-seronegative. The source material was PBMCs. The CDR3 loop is CASSSPRTSGTTGELFF. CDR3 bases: TGTGCCAGCAGTTCCCCTCGGACTAGCGGGACCACCGGGGAGCTGTTTTTT. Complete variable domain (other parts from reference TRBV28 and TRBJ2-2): DVKVTQSSRYLVKRTGEKVFLECVQDMDHENMFWYRQDPGLGLRLIYFSYDVKMKEKGDIPEGYSVSREKKERFSLILESASTNQTSMYLCASSSPRTSGTTGELFFGEGSRLTVL.